Reported below is one T cell receptor beta chain. The antigen is not known. Profiling relied on immunoSEQ multiplex PCR, and the TCRdb table lists in-frame clones only, not all of them. Found here are fewer than 150,000 clones, 93% of them singletons; the top ten hold about 3%. The data originate from a study of T cell responses to AZD1222 COVID-19 vaccine. Study-wide results and caveats: Among spike-specific TCRs, nearly half reportedly target unmutated variant regions. Donors were chiefly white British, with a greater number of females, and clonal diversity was perhaps underestimated.

From germline, CDR1 is SEHNR and CDR2 FQNEAQ (reference sequence). The CDR3 has 15 amino acids. V lost 5 bases, J lost 2 bases, and 15 bases lay in between. The TCR sequence derives from an adult in good health. The sample consisted of peripheral blood, taken on day 0 of AZD1222 vaccination. J is TRBJ1-1 and V is TRBV7-9; the D gene is possibly TRBD1 (5 bases). CDR3 sequence (DNA): TGTGCCAGCAGCCCCCGGGCAGGGATTAACACTGAAGCTTTCTTT. Translating it yields CASSPRAGINTEAFF.